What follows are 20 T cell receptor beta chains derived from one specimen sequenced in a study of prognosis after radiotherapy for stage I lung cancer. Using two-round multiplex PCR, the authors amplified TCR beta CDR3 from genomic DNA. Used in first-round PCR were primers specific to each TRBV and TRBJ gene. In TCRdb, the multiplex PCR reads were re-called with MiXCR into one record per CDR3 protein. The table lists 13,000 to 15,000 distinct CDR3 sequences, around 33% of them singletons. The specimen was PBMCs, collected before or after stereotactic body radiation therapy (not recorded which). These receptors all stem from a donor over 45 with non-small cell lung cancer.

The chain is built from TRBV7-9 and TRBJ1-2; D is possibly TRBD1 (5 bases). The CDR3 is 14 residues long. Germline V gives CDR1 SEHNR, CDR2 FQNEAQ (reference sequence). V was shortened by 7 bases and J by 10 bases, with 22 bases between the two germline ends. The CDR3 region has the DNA TGTGCCAGCATCCCAACAACCGGGGCCGCTCTCTACACCTTC. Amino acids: CASIPTTGAALYTF.

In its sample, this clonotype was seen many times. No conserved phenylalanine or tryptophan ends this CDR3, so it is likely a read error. The DNA for the CDR3 is TGTGCCAGCAGCCAACAGGGAGGGGACACTGAAGCTTTCCTT. It is translated as CASSQQGGDTEAFL. The chain employs TRBV5-6 and TRBJ1-1; D may be TRBD1 (6 bases). Germline V gives CDR1 SGHDT, CDR2 YYEEEE. This CDR3 comprises 14 residues. V was trimmed by 4 bases and J by 3 bases, leaving 13 bases between them.

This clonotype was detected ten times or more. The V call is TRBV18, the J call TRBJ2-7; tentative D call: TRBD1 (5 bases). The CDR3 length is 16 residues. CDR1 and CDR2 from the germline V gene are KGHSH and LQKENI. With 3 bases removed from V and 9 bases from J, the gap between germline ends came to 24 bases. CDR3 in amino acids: CASSPVRSGIPTGQYF. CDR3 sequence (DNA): TGTGCCAGCTCACCCGTTCGTTCAGGGATTCCTACCGGGCAGTACTTC.

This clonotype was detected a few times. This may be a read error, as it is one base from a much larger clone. The chain's CDR3 is CASSMQGPTSRGAFF. The CDR3 nucleotides read TGTGCCAGCAGTATGCAGGGGCCAACCTCAAGAGGGGCTTTCTTT. The chain has TRBV28 and TRBJ1-1; maybe TRBD1 (6 bases). The V and J ends lost 5 bases and 11 bases respectively, with 24 bases between them. The CDR3 totals 15 residues. The germline CDR1 and CDR2 sequences are MDHEN and SYDVKM.

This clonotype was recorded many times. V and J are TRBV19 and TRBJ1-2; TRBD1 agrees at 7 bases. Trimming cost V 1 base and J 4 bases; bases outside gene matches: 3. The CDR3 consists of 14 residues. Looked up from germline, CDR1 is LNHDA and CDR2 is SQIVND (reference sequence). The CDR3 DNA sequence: TGTGCCAGTAGTATAGTGGCAGGGGGCTATGGCTACACCTTC. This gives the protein CASSIVAGGYGYTF.

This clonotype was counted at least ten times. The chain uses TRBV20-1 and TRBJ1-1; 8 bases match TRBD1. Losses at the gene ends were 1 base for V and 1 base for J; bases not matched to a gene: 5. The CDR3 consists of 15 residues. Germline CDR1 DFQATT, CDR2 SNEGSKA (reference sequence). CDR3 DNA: TGCAGTGCTAGAGCCCCGGGACAGGCGAACACTGAAGCTTTCTTT. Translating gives CSARAPGQANTEAFF.

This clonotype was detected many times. CDR3 nucleotides: TGCGCCAGCAGCGGAACAGGGTCCCACGAGCAGTACTTC. This translates into CASSGTGSHEQYF. V gene TRBV5-1 combines with J gene TRBJ2-7; tentatively, D is TRBD1 (6 bases). The V gene lost 4 bases and the J gene lost 5 bases, with 13 bases spanning the gap. Looked up from germline, CDR1 is SGHRS and CDR2 is YFSETQ. The CDR3 is 13 amino acids.

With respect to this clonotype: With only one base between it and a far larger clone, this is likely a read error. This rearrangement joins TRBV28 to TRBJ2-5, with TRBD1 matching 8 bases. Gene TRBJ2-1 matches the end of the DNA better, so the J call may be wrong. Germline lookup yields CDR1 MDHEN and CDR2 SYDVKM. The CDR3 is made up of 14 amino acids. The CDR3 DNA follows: TGTGCCAGCACCCGACAGGGGTGTGGCAATGAGCAGTTCTTC. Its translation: CASTRQGCGNEQFF.

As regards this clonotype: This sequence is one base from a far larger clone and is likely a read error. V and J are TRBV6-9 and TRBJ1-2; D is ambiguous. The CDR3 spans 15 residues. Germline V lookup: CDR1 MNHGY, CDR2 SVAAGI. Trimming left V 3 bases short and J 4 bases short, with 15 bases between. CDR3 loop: CASSYLGSDVYGYTF. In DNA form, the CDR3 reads TGTGCCAGCAGTTACCTGGGAAGTGATGTCTATGGCTACACCTTC.

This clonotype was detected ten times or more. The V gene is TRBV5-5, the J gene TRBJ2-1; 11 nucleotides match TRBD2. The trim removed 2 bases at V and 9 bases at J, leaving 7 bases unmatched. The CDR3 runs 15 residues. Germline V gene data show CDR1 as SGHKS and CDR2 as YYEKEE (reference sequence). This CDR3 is CASSLSLTSGIEQFF. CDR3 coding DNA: TGTGCCAGCAGCTTATCCCTGACTAGCGGGATTGAGCAGTTCTTC.

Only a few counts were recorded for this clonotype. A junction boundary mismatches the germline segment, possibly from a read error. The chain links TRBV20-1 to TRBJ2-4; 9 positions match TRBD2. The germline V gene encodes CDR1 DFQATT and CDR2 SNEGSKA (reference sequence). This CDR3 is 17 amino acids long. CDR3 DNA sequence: TGCAGTGTCGAAGGCAGGGGAAGCGGGGGGCACAAAAACATTCAGCACTTC. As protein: CSVEGRGSGGHKNIQHF.

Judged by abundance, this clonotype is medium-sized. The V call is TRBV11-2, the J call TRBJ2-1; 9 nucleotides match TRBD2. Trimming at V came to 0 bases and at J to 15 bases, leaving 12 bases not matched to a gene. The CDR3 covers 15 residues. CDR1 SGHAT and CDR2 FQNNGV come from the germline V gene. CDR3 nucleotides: TGTGCCAGCAGCTTAGATCGACCTAGCGGGATACCGGTGTTCTTC. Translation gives CASSLDRPSGIPVFF.

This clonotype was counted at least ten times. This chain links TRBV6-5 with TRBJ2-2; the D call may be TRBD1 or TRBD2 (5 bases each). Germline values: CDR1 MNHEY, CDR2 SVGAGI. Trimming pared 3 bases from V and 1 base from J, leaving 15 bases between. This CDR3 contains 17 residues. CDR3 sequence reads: CASSYFPGRENTGELFF. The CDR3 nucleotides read TGTGCCAGCAGTTATTTTCCGGGACGGGAGAACACCGGGGAGCTGTTTTTT.

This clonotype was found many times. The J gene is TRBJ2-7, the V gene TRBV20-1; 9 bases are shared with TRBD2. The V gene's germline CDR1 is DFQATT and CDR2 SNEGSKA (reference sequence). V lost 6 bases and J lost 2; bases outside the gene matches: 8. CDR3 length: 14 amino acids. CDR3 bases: TGCAGTGCAAAGCACCCTAGCGGGACCTACGAGCAGTACTTC. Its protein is CSAKHPSGTYEQYF.

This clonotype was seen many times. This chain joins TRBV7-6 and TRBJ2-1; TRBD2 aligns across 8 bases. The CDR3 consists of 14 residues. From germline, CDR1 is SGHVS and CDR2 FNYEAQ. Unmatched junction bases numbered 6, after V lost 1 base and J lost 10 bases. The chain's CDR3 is CASSLVRGAGEQFF. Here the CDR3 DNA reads TGTGCCAGCAGCTTAGTGCGGGGGGCTGGCGAGCAGTTCTTC. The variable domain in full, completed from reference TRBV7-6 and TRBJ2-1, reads GAGVSQSPRYKVTKRGQDVALRCDPISGHVSLYWYRQALGQGPEFLTYFNYEAQQDKSGLPNDRFSAERPEGSISTLTIQRTEQRDSAMYRCASSLVRGAGEQFFGPGTRLTVL.

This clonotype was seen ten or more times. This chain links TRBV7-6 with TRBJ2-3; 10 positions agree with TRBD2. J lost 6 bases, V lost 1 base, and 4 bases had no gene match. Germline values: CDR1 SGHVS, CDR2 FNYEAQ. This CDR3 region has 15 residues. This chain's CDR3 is CASSLGLAGVDTQYF. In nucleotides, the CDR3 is TGTGCCAGCAGCTTAGGGCTAGCGGGAGTTGATACGCAGTATTTT. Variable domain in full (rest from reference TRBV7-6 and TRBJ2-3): GAGVSQSPRYKVTKRGQDVALRCDPISGHVSLYWYRQALGQGPEFLTYFNYEAQQDKSGLPNDRFSAERPEGSISTLTIQRTEQRDSAMYRCASSLGLAGVDTQYFGPGTRLTVL.

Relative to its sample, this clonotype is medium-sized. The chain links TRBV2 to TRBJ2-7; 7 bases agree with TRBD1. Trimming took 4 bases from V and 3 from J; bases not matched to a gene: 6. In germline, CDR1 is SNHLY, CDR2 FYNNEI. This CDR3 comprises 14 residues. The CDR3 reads CASSATGLGYEQYF. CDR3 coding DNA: TGTGCCAGCAGTGCGACAGGGTTGGGCTACGAGCAGTACTTC.

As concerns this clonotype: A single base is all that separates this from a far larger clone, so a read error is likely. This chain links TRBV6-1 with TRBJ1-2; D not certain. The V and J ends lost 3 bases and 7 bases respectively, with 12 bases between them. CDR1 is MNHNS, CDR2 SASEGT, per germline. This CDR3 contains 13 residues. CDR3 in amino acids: CASSDDNIRGYTF. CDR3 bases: TGTGCCAGCAGTGATGATAACATACGTGGCTACACCTTC.

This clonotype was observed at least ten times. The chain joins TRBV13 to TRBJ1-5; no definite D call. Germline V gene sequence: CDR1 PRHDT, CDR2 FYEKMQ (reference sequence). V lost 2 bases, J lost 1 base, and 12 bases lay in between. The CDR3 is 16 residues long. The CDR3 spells CASSLSLKGSNQPQHF. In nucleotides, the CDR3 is TGTGCCAGCAGCTTATCCTTGAAGGGAAGCAATCAGCCCCAGCATTTT.

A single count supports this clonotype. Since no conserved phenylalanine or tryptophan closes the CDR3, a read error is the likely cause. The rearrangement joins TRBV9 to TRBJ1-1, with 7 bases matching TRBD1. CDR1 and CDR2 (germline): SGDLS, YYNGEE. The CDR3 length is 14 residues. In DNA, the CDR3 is TGTGTCAGCAGCGTAGGGGGCAGCAGCACTGAAGCTTTCGTT. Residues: CVSSVGGSSTEAFV.